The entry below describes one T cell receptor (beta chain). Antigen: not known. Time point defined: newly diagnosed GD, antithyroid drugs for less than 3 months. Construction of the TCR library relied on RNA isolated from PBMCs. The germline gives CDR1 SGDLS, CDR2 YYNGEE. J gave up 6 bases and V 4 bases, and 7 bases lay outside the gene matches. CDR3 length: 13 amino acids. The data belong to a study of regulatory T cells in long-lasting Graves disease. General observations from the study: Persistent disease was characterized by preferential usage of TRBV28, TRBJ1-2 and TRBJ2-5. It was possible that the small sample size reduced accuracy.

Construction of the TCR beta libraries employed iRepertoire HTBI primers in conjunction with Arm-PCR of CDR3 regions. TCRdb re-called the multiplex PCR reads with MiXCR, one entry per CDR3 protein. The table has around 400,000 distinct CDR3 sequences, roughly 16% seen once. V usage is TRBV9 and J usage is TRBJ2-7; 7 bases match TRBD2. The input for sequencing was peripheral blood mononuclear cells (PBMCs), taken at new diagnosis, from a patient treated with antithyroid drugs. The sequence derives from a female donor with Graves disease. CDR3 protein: CASSPAGDREQYF. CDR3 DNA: TGTGCCAGCAGCCCGGCGGGAGATCGCGAGCAGTACTTC.